A single sample is the source of the 5 T cell receptor beta chains below, sequenced in a study of post-analysis software for immune sequencing data. Presence of unique molecular identifiers characterized the TCR beta cDNA libraries. TCRdb ran MiXCR on the PCR reads and lists one entry per CDR3 protein. Here the sample spans about 400,000 distinct CDR3 sequences, about a third being singletons. Their target antigens are unknown. Whole-study findings and limits: Several TRBV segments occurring more often in patients than controls included TRBV5-6, TRBV5-1 and TRBV20-1.

The sequenced sample was blood. The receptors were gathered from a girl aged 10 to 17 with multiple sclerosis.

This chain joins TRBV20-1 and TRBJ2-7, with 13 bases matching TRBD2. V shed 5 bases, J shed 0 bases, and the junction held 10 bases outside the gene matches. Germline V lookup: CDR1 DFQATT, CDR2 SNEGSKA (reference sequence). This CDR3 has 17 residues. CDR3 in amino acids: CSAHQTSGGMSSYEQYF. The CDR3, as DNA: TGCAGTGCTCATCAGACTAGCGGGGGGATGAGCTCCTACGAGCAGTACTTC.

The chain joins TRBV3-1 to TRBJ2-7; 8 bases align to TRBD2. The CDR3 has 16 residues. J lost 8 bases, V lost 0 bases, and 12 bases had no gene match. Germline values: CDR1 LGHDT, CDR2 YNNKEL (reference sequence). The CDR3 is CASSQEGSGGAEKQYF. In DNA form, the CDR3 reads TGTGCCAGCAGCCAAGAAGGGAGCGGGGGTGCTGAAAAGCAGTACTTC.

The J gene is TRBJ2-5, the V gene TRBV5-1, with D tentatively TRBD1 (6 bases). Deletions cut 4 bases from V and 6 bases from J, with 13 bases between. The CDR3 extends over 13 amino acids. Germline CDR1 SGHRS, CDR2 YFSETQ. This chain's CDR3 is CASSTGQWKTQYF. CDR3 bases: TGCGCCAGCAGCACAGGACAGTGGAAGACCCAGTACTTC.

The rearrangement joins TRBV20-1 to TRBJ2-7; 8 nucleotides line up with TRBD2. This CDR3 region has 16 residues. Germline CDR1 and CDR2: DFQATT and SNEGSKA (reference sequence). Germline trimming cut 0 bases from V and 2 bases from J; bases unmatched to any gene: 9. The CDR3 protein is CSARDRSGGPTYEQYF. DNA of the CDR3: TGCAGTGCTAGAGATCGGAGCGGGGGCCCTACCTACGAGCAGTACTTC.

This clonotype is a singleton in its sample. The J gene is TRBJ2-2, the V gene TRBV3-1, with 11 bases aligning to TRBD2. CDR3 size: 18 residues. CDR1 is LGHDT, CDR2 YNNKEL, per germline (reference sequence). With 0 bases clipped from V and 5 bases from J, the junction kept 8 bases outside the gene matches. The CDR3 DNA sequence: TGTGCCAGCAGCCAAGACCCTGCTAGCGGGGGGTCTACCGGGGAGCTGTTTTTT. This translates into CASSQDPASGGSTGELFF.